A selection of T cell receptor beta chains follows, all from one sample in a study of Ad26.COV2.S vaccination and SARS-CoV-2 variants. Some clones are missing from TCRdb's copy, which holds only in-frame ones; the method was immunoSEQ multiplex PCR. The sample records 300,000 to 350,000 clones, roughly 91% being singletons. Sequenced material: peripheral blood, taken in a trial of Ad26.COV2.S vaccine versus placebo. The receptors were gathered from a person aged 18 to 59 who received the Ad26.COV2.S COVID-19 vaccine or a placebo. CDR3s include the opening cysteine and the closing phenylalanine or tryptophan. D genes are given only for firm matches. Clone size is stated in some rows and not others, as once, few, many or a class when expanded.

TRBD1,TRBV6-5,TRBJ2-7,14,.,CASKMGTASYEQYF,TGTGCCAGCAAAATGGGGACAGCCTCCTACGAGCAGTACTTC
.,TRBV6-2/TRBV6-3,TRBJ2-2,16,few,CASSRAGVVGTGELFF,TGTGCCAGCAGCCGCGCCGGAGTGGTCGGCACCGGGGAGCTGTTTTTT
TRBD1,TRBV12-5,TRBJ2-1,17,once,CASGLVLGQGAYNEQFF,TGTGCTAGTGGTTTGGTACTGGGACAGGGAGCCTACAATGAGCAGTTCTTC
TRBD1,TRBV5-1,TRBJ1-1,13,.,CASQTGDDTEAFF,TGCGCCAGCCAGACAGGGGATGACACTGAAGCTTTCTTT
.,TRBV28,TRBJ1-3,14,.,CASSLSQGGNTIYF,TGTGCCAGCAGTTTATCACAGGGTGGAAACACCATATATTTT
.,TRBV6-5,TRBJ1-2,13,.,CASSSGRSNGYTF,TGTGCCAGCAGTTCGGGCCGGTCAAATGGCTACACCTTC
.,TRBV28,TRBJ2-3,13,.,CASSLYWGDTQYF,TGTGCCAGCAGTTTATATTGGGGTGATACGCAGTATTTT
.,TRBV5-1,TRBJ2-2,15,.,CASSLTGANTGELFF,TGCGCCAGCAGCTTGACCGGGGCGAACACCGGGGAGCTGTTTTTT
.,TRBV6-4,TRBJ1-1,11,.,CASSDSRRAFF,TGTGCCAGCAGTGACTCTAGGAGAGCTTTCTTT
TRBD1,TRBV5-1,TRBJ2-5,14,.,CASSRWTGVETQYF,TGCGCCAGCAGCCGTTGGACAGGGGTAGAGACCCAGTACTTC
TRBD1,TRBV6-1,TRBJ1-6,15,.,CASSNRDRGNSPLHF,TGTGCCAGCAGTAACAGGGACAGGGGAAATTCACCCCTCCACTTT
.,TRBV19,TRBJ1-3,15,.,CASTGQHFSGNTIYF,TGTGCCAGTACAGGGCAGCACTTCTCTGGAAACACCATATATTTT
.,TRBV2,TRBJ1-4,15,once,CASSELAGFSEKLFF,TGTGCCAGCAGTGAATTGGCGGGGTTTAGTGAAAAACTGTTTTTT
.,TRBV7-2,TRBJ2-5,12,.,CASSLERETQYF,TGTGCCAGCAGCTTAGAAAGAGAGACCCAGTACTTC
.,TRBV28,TRBJ1-2,14,.,CASMGLIGVYGYTF,TGTGCCAGCATGGGGTTGATCGGAGTGTATGGCTACACCTTC
TRBD2,TRBV11-3,TRBJ2-5,18,few,CASSPGTSGGLPQETQYF,TGTGCCAGCAGCCCAGGGACTAGCGGGGGGCTGCCTCAAGAGACCCAGTACTTC
.,TRBV30,TRBJ1-2,12,.,CAWSVRGRGYTF,TGTGCCTGGAGTGTACGGGGGAGAGGCTACACCTTC
.,TRBV6-2/TRBV6-3,TRBJ1-1,16,.,CASSYGGGFGVTEAFF,TGTGCCAGCAGTTATGGAGGGGGGTTTGGGGTCACTGAAGCTTTCTTT
.,TRBV6-4,TRBJ2-5,13,.,CASSDSRRETQYF,TGTGCCAGCAGTGACTCTAGAAGGGAGACCCAGTACTTC
.,TRBV19,TRBJ1-4,17,.,CASSSQGLGATNEKLFF,TGTGCCAGTAGTTCGCAGGGACTCGGGGCAACTAATGAAAAACTGTTTTTT
.,TRBV11-3,TRBJ2-1,12,.,CASSPGPGEQFF,TGTGCCAGCAGCCCAGGACCCGGGGAGCAGTTCTTC
TRBD2,TRBV28,TRBJ2-1,16,.,CASRHTPGTSAVEQFF,TGTGCCAGCAGGCATACTCCCGGGACTAGCGCGGTAGAGCAGTTCTTC